This T cell receptor beta chain was sequenced during a study of control samples from healthy donors and cancer patients. The repertoire was sequenced with immunoSEQ multiplex PCR; TCRdb's copy has only in-frame clones and lacks some. The sample has around 100,000 clones, 75% to 90% seen once. V lost 2 bases and J lost 4, with 21 bases in between. Germline-derived CDR1 and CDR2 are SQVTM and ANQGSEA. The CDR3 has 17 residues. The V call is TRBV29-1, the J call TRBJ2-1; D is perhaps TRBD2 (8 bases). This receptor was identified in a man aged 60-69 years with lung cancer. Sequenced input: PBMCs. CDR3 in amino acids: CSVEMALAGGQYNEQFF. For the CDR3, the DNA is TGCAGCGTTGAAATGGCCCTTGCGGGGGGACAGTACAATGAGCAGTTCTTC.